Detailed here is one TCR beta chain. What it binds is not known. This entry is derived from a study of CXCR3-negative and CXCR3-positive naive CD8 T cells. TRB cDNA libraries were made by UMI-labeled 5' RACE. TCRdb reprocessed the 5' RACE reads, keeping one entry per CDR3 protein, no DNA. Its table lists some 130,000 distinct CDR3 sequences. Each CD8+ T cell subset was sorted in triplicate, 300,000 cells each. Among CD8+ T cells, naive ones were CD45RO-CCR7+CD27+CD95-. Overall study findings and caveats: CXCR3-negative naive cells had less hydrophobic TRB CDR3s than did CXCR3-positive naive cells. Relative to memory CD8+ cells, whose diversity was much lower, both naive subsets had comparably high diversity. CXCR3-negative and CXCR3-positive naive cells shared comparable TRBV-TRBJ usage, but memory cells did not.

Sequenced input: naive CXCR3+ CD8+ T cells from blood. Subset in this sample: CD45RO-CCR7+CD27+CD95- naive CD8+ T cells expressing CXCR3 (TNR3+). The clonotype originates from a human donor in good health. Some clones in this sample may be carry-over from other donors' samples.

The CDR3 loop reads CASSERVEFDTQYF. The chain combines TRBV10-1 with TRBJ2-3. CDR3 length: 14 amino acids. CDR1 is WNHNN and CDR2 is SYGVQD in the germline V gene (reference sequence).